The present TCR beta chain was sequenced within a study of T-cell reconstitution after alpha-beta-depleted transplantation in children. General observations from the study: It was surviving recipient T cells and thymic progenitors that gave some patients high TCRbeta diversity at day 60. Reported findings indicate that, about two months after transplant, alpha-beta T cells came from several hundred expanded clones, which were derived from non-depleted graft cells. When one year had passed after transplant, most T-cell counts and diversity came from newly produced T cells.

This clonotype was counted a few times. Antigen: not known. Germline V lookup: CDR1 SGHNT, CDR2 YYREEE (reference sequence). The CDR3 is made up of 15 amino acids. V shed 5 bases and J shed 2 bases, with 13 bases lying between them. Library preparation (for TCRbeta) was performed with unique molecular identifiers. TCRdb ran MiXCR on the PCR reads and lists one entry per CDR3 protein. The table records some 300,000 distinct CDR3 sequences, almost 8% of them present only once. Sample: peripheral blood, taken 360 days after TCRalphabeta/CD19-depleted stem cell transplant. This clonotype was sampled from a female patient between 2 and 10 years old who had a stem cell transplant for Fanconi anemia, so the T cells may come from the graft donor. The genes are TRBV5-4 and TRBJ2-2, with a weak D call TRBD1 (5 bases). The CDR3 DNA reads as TGTGCCAGCAGACCTCAGGGAAGAAACACCGGGGAGCTGTTTTTT. Amino acids: CASRPQGRNTGELFF.